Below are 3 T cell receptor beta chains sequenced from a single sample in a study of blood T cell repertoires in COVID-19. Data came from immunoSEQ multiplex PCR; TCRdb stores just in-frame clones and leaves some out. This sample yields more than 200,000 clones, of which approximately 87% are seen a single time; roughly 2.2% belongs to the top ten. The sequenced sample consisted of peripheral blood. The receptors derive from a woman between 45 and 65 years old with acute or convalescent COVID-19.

Here the CDR3 reads CASRTSGYNEQFF. The CDR3 DNA reads as TGTGCTAGCCGGACTAGCGGTTACAATGAGCAGTTCTTC. This chain joins TRBV12-5 and TRBJ2-1; 10 bases map to TRBD2. V gave up 9 bases and J gave up 4 bases; unmatched junction bases: 3. Germline V gene sequence: CDR1 LGHNT, CDR2 FRNRAP. CDR3 size: 13 residues. The variable domain in full, completed from reference TRBV12-5 and TRBJ2-1, reads DARVTQTPRHKVTEMGQEVTMRCQPILGHNTVFWYRQTMMQGLELLAYFRNRAPLDDSGMPKDRFSAEMPDATLATLKIQPSEPRDSAVYFCASRTSGYNEQFFGPGTRLTVL.

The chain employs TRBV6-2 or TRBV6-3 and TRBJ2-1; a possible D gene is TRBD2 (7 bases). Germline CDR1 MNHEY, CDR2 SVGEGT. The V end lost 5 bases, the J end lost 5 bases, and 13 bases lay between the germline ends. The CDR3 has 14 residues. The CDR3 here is CASSKRGGNNEQFF. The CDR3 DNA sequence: TGTGCCAGCAGTAAGAGGGGGGGAAACAATGAGCAGTTCTTC.

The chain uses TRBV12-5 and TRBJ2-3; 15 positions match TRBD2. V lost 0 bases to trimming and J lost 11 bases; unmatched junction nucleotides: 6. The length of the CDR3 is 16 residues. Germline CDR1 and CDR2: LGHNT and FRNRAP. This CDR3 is CASGLVRGLAGGEQYF. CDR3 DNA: TGTGCTAGTGGTTTGGTACGAGGACTAGCGGGAGGGGAGCAGTATTTT.